Given below is one T cell receptor (beta chain) in context. Amplification used 60 Vbeta primers and 13 Jbeta primers. Clones were sequenced by immunoSEQ multiplex PCR, and TCRdb holds only the in-frame ones, with some missing. The data show about 150,000 clones, with about four fifths seen just once and 3% to 4% held by the top ten. The CDR3 covers 15 residues. The V gene lost 0 bases and the J gene lost 2 bases, with 10 bases spanning the gap. Germline loops: CDR1 LNHNV, CDR2 YYDKDF (reference sequence). This specimen belongs to a study of cytomegalovirus exposure and HLA in healthy donors. The TCR sequence derives from a human donor in good health. Material: PBMCs. J is TRBJ1-2 and V is TRBV15; perhaps TRBD1 as D (6 bases). The CDR3 bases are TGTGCCACCAGCAGAGATTTTACAGGGAACTATGGCTACACCTTC. This encodes CATSRDFTGNYGYTF.